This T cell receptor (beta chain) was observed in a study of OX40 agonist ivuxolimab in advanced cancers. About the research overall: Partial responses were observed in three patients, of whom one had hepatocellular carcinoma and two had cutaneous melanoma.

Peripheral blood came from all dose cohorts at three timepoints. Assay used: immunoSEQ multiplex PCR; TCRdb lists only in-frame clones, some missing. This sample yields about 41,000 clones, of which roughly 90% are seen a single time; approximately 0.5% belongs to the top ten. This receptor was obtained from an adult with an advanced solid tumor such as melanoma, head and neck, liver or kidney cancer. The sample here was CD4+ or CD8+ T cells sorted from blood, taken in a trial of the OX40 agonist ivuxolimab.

The CDR3: CASSTLPGTGELFF. CDR3 sequence (DNA): TGTGCCAGCAGCACTCTCCCGGGGACCGGGGAGCTGTTTTTT. V gene TRBV7-2 combines with J gene TRBJ2-2, with D possibly TRBD2 on 5 matching bases. Germline V gene sequence: CDR1 SGHTA, CDR2 FQGNSA. The length of the CDR3 is 14 residues. V was cut by 5 bases and J by 5 bases, with 12 bases left in between.